These T cell receptor beta chains were read from a single sample in a study of Ad26.COV2.S vaccination and SARS-CoV-2 variants. The table came from immunoSEQ multiplex PCR; TCRdb's copy has only in-frame clones and leaves some out. The repertoire holds approximately 480,000 clones, with around nine tenths as singletons. Sequencing was performed on peripheral blood, taken in a trial of Ad26.COV2.S vaccine versus placebo. These TCRs come from a person between 18 and 65 years old who received the Ad26.COV2.S COVID-19 vaccine or a placebo. Each CDR3 is given with its conserved first and last residue. Each record gives: V gene, D gene, J gene, CDR3 protein. The D gene is left open where the match is weak.

V: TRBV19; D: NA; J: TRBJ1-2; CDR3: CASSPGGIYGYTF
V: TRBV5-8; D: NA; J: TRBJ1-6; CDR3: CASSFRGHNSPLHF
V: TRBV7-2; D: NA; J: TRBJ1-4; CDR3: CASSPWPRGGEKLFF
V: TRBV28; D: NA; J: TRBJ1-2; CDR3: CASQDVPNYGYTF
V: TRBV30; D: TRBD1; J: TRBJ1-4; CDR3: CACGQVNEKLFF
V: TRBV7-7; D: NA; J: TRBJ2-1; CDR3: CASSLGPEPYNEQFF
V: TRBV23-1; D: TRBD1; J: TRBJ1-6; CDR3: CASSRITQGKVYNSPLHF
V: TRBV6-5; D: NA; J: TRBJ1-3; CDR3: CASSRTVSGNTIYF
V: TRBV15; D: NA; J: TRBJ2-1; CDR3: CATSSVIARGFYEQFF
V: TRBV20-1; D: NA; J: TRBJ1-5; CDR3: CSAESGPQHF